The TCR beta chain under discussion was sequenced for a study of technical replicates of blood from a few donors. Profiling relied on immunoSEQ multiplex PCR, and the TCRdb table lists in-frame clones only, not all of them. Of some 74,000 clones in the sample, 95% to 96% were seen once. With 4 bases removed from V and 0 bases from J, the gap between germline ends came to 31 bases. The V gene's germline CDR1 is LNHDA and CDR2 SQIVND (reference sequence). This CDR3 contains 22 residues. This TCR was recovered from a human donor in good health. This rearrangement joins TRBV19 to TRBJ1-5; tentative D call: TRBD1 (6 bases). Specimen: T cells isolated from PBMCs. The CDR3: CASSTLSSTGQSLMDSNQPQHF. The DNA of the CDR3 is TGTGCCAGTAGTACCCTAAGCTCGACAGGCCAGTCCTTGATGGATAGCAATCAGCCCCAGCATTTT.